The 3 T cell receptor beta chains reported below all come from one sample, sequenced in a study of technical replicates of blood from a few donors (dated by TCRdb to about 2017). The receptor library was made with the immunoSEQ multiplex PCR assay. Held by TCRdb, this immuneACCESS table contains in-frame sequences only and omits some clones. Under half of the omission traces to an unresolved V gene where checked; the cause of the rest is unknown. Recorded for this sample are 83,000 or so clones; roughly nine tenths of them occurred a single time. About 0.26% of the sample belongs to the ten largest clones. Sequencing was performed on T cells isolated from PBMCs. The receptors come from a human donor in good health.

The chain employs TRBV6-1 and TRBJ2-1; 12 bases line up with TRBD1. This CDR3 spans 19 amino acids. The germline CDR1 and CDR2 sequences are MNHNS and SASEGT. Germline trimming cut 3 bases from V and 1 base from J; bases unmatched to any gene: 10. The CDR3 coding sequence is TGTGCCAGCAGTGAGTTTCCGGGACAGGGGGCCTGGTCCTACAATGAGCAGTTCTTC. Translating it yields CASSEFPGQGAWSYNEQFF.

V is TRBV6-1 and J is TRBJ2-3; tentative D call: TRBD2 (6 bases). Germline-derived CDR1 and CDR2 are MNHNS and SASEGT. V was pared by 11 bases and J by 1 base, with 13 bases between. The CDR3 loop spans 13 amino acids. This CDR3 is CAGKLAGTDTQYF. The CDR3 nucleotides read TGTGCCGGTAAACTAGCTGGCACAGATACGCAGTATTTT.

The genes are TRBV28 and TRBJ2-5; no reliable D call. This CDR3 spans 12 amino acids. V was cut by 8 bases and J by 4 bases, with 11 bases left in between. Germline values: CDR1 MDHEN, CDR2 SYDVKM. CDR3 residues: CASGVARETQYF. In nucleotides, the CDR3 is TGTGCCAGCGGAGTCGCGAGAGAGACCCAGTACTTC. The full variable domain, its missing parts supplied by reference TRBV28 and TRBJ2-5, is DVKVTQSSRYLVKRTGEKVFLECVQDMDHENMFWYRQDPGLGLRLIYFSYDVKMKEKGDIPEGYSVSREKKERFSLILESASTNQTSMYLCASGVARETQYFGPGTRLLVL.